This T cell receptor beta chain stems from a study of cytotoxic CD8 clonotypes in ibrutinib-treated CLL. The overall study: Of a cohort that held 10 to 12 relapsed/refractory and roughly 14 treatment-naive patients, fewer than 18 were IGHV unmutated.

The sequencing depth, 1 in 200,000 to 1 in 1 million T cells, was the target. Clones were read by immunoSEQ multiplex PCR, and TCRdb kept only the in-frame ones, dropping some. The table includes about 300,000 clones, roughly three quarters detected once. This clone came up a few times. What it binds is not known. General observations from the study: Sampling schedules were unmatched across sustained-remission and progressing patients.

CDR1 SGHRS and CDR2 YFSETQ come from the germline V gene. The CDR3 consists of 17 residues. The V and J ends lost 4 bases and 9 bases, in that order; junction bases with no gene match: 15. The input for sequencing was PBMCs, taken at disease progression, from a patient treated with ibrutinib. This chain uses TRBV5-1 with TRBJ2-5, with 13 bases matching TRBD2. This sequence was found in a human donor with chronic lymphocytic leukemia. The CDR3, as DNA: TGCGCCAGCAGCCTCGGACTAGCGGGGGAACCGGGGATGTCCCAGTACTTC. It specifies CASSLGLAGEPGMSQYF.